A selection of T cell receptor beta chains follows, all from one sample in a study of cytomegalovirus exposure and HLA in healthy donors. Sequencing was performed with immunoSEQ multiplex PCR; in TCRdb, only in-frame clones are kept and a portion is missing. The repertoire holds about 200,000 clones, around 77% seen once, with approximately 2% in the top ten. The sample taken for sequencing was PBMCs. Every receptor here comes from a man younger than 40 in good health and CMV-seronegative. Both conserved end residues are part of each CDR3. The D gene is left open where the match is weak.

D,V,CDR3
.,TRBV21-1,CASSTRQGPYEQYF
TRBD1,TRBV9,CASSVGQENYGYTF
.,TRBV5-1,CASSFGPGQAGGQPQHF
.,TRBV11-2,CASSAIRGQETQYF
TRBD2,TRBV7-9,CASSLGLAVYNEQFF
TRBD1,TRBV4-1,CASSQTTGTGAMRYF
TRBD2,TRBV30,CAWSVTSGRVSYEQYF
.,TRBV16,CASSQWDTYPGELFF
TRBD1,TRBV28,CASSPNQGVRYEQYF
TRBD2,TRBV28,CASSLTSRTYEQYF
TRBD1,TRBV5-1,CASSLGQGGHYSYEQYF